These 11 T cell receptor beta chains were all obtained from the same sample, sequenced in a study of blood T cell repertoires in COVID-19. Data came from immunoSEQ multiplex PCR; TCRdb stores just in-frame clones and leaves some out. Of more than 150,000 clones in the sample, roughly 76% were seen once. The material sequenced was peripheral blood. These TCRs come from a woman older than 75 with COVID-19, enrolled during active disease.

The chain combines TRBV15 with TRBJ1-1; TRBD1 might be the D (5 bases). The V end was cut by 1 base, the J end by 11 bases, with 14 bases between. The CDR3 has 13 residues. The germline gives CDR1 LNHNV, CDR2 YYDKDF (reference sequence). The CDR3 reads CATSRVLGTHAFF. CDR3 bases: TGTGCCACCAGCAGAGTTTTAGGGACTCACGCTTTCTTT.

This sequence joins TRBV7-8 and TRBJ2-5, with 9 positions matching TRBD1. The length of the CDR3 is 16 residues. Germline trimming cut 4 bases from V and 5 bases from J; bases unmatched to any gene: 11. Germline values: CDR1 SGHVS, CDR2 FQNEAQ. This chain's CDR3 is CASSYRQGDIGETQYF. Written as DNA, the CDR3 is TGTGCCAGCAGCTACCGACAGGGGGATATCGGGGAGACCCAGTACTTC.

The rearrangement links TRBV28 to TRBJ1-2; TRBD1 is a possible D gene (5 bases). The CDR3 length is 15 residues. From germline, CDR1 is MDHEN and CDR2 SYDVKM. Trimming took 3 bases from V and 7 from J, leaving 18 bases between them. The CDR3 loop reads CASSLAAGPRFGYTF. In DNA form, the CDR3 reads TGTGCCAGCAGTTTGGCCGCAGGGCCGCGGTTTGGCTACACCTTC.

The CDR3 nucleotides read TGTGCCAGCAGCCGGTGGACAGCCCCCCCCGGCTCCTACAATGAGCAGTTCTTC. Encoded protein: CASSRWTAPPGSYNEQFF. The genes are TRBV7-6 and TRBJ2-1, with D tentatively TRBD1 (6 bases). Trimming took off 5 bases at V and 0 bases at J, with 20 bases between the two ends. Looked up from germline, CDR1 is SGHVS and CDR2 is FNYEAQ. CDR3 length: 18 amino acids. Looking up the rest from reference TRBV7-6 and TRBJ2-1 gives the full variable domain: GAGVSQSPRYKVTKRGQDVALRCDPISGHVSLYWYRQALGQGPEFLTYFNYEAQQDKSGLPNDRFSAERPEGSISTLTIQRTEQRDSAMYRCASSRWTAPPGSYNEQFFGPGTRLTVL.

The chain employs TRBV4-3 and TRBJ2-7, with TRBD2 as a possible D gene (7 bases). The germline V gene encodes CDR1 LGHNA and CDR2 YSLEER. V was clipped by 1 base and J by 2 bases, with 15 bases between them. The CDR3 is 16 residues long. CDR3 residues: CASSQGSAGAPYEQYF. CDR3 coding DNA: TGCGCCAGCAGCCAAGGGTCTGCGGGGGCCCCCTACGAGCAGTACTTC.

V is TRBV7-9 and J is TRBJ2-1; D possibly corresponds to TRBD1 (6 bases). The CDR3 contains 15 residues. Germline V gene data show CDR1 as SEHNR and CDR2 as FQNEAQ (reference sequence). With 3 bases removed from V and 4 bases from J, the gap between germline ends came to 13 bases. CDR3: CASSFTTGEYNEQFF. The CDR3 DNA follows: TGTGCCAGCAGCTTTACGACAGGCGAATACAATGAGCAGTTCTTC.

This chain uses TRBV19 with TRBJ1-6; TRBD1 matches 8 bases. V was pared by 3 bases and J by 7 bases, with 2 bases of the junction left unmatched. Germline V gene lookup returns CDR1 LNHDA and CDR2 SQIVND (reference sequence). This CDR3 is built from 14 residues. CDR3 sequence (DNA): TGTGCCAGTAGTATTGACAGGGGCAATTCACCCCTCCACTTT. It specifies CASSIDRGNSPLHF.

This clone has more than one count but fewer than ten. The chain has TRBV10-3 and TRBJ2-6; no clear D. Germline CDR1 reads ENHRY; CDR2 reads SYGVKD. The CDR3 extends over 15 amino acids. Trimming shortened V by 6 bases and J by 1 base, and 10 bases separated the two germline ends. The CDR3 region has the DNA TGTGCCATCAGCGCGCTGTCGTCTGGGGCCAACGTCCTGACTTTC. Translation: CAISALSSGANVLTF.

This chain joins TRBV28 and TRBJ2-1, with 9 positions matching TRBD2. V was clipped by 4 bases and J by 9 bases; unmatched bases: 13. The CDR3 consists of 16 residues. CDR1 is MDHEN and CDR2 is SYDVKM in the germline V gene. CDR3 residues: CASSSLWREGRGEQFF. CDR3 nucleotides: TGTGCCAGCAGTTCCCTCTGGCGGGAGGGCCGAGGTGAGCAGTTCTTC.

This clone was seen a single time. The chain has TRBV28 and TRBJ1-2; D call uncertain. Germline loops: CDR1 MDHEN, CDR2 SYDVKM. This CDR3 has 12 amino acids. The V end was cut by 7 bases, the J end by 0 bases, with 6 bases between. The chain's CDR3 is CASTRSNYGYTF. Written as DNA, the CDR3 is TGTGCCAGCACGAGGTCTAACTATGGCTACACCTTC.

The V call is TRBV6-5, the J call TRBJ1-4; 8 nucleotides agree with TRBD1. CDR3 length: 13 residues. Unmatched junction bases numbered 4, after V lost 6 bases and J lost 7 bases. Germline values: CDR1 MNHEY, CDR2 SVGAGI. The CDR3 spells CASSQGAGEKLFF. CDR3 in DNA: TGTGCCAGCAGCCAGGGGGCGGGTGAAAAACTGTTTTTT.